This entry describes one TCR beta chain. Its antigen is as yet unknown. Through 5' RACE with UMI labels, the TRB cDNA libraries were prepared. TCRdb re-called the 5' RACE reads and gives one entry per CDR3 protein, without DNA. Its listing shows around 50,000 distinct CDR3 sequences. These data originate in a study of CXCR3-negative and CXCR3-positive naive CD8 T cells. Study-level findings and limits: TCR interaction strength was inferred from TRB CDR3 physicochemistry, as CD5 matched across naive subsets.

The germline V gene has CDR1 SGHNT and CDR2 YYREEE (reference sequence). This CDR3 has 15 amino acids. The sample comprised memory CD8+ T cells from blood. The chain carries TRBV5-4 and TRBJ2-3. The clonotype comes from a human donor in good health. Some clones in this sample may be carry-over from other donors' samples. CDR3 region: CASSLIAESTDTQYF.